Listed below are T cell receptor beta chains from one sample, sequenced in a study of cytomegalovirus exposure and HLA in healthy donors. Data came from immunoSEQ multiplex PCR; TCRdb stores just in-frame clones and leaves some out. The repertoire holds around 60,000 clones, with almost 97% as singletons. Material for sequencing was PBMCs. Receptors were obtained from a woman aged 18-29 years in good health and CMV-seronegative. Both conserved end residues are part of each CDR3. D genes are given only for firm matches.

V gene,J gene,D gene,CDR3 protein
TRBV4-1,TRBJ1-5,NA,CASSQEGAVNQPQHF
TRBV30,TRBJ2-2,NA,CAWSESVTGELFF
TRBV9,TRBJ2-1,NA,CASSVSRRVTSLYNEQFF
TRBV4-2,TRBJ2-1,TRBD2,CASSLQLAAPRSEQFF
TRBV6-5,TRBJ2-3,TRBD2,CASSSRLAGGPDTQYF
TRBV7-4,TRBJ2-7,NA,CASSPRVGYF
TRBV4-3,TRBJ1-2,NA,CASSERLQVRYGYTF
TRBV6-4,TRBJ2-3,NA,CASSNRGYSTDTQYF
TRBV28,TRBJ1-1,NA,CASSLWGRATEAFF
TRBV4-3,TRBJ2-3,TRBD1,CASSPAGQGDTDTQYF
TRBV27,TRBJ2-7,TRBD2,CASGLAGAYEQYF
TRBV6-4,TRBJ2-7,TRBD2,CASKASGGWFYEQYF
TRBV7-3,TRBJ2-3,TRBD1,CASSPGGGTDTQYF
TRBV5-1,TRBJ2-3,NA,CASSSLDTQYF
TRBV28,TRBJ2-1,TRBD2,CASSRRAGGPGNEQFF
TRBV15,TRBJ2-1,NA,CATSPVLGGYNEQFF
TRBV7-6,TRBJ2-2,TRBD1,CASSLYRGNTGELFF
TRBV6-1,TRBJ1-1,NA,CASRGGTSITEAFF
TRBV5-4,TRBJ2-5,NA,CASSHRDYQETQYF
TRBV11-3,TRBJ2-3,NA,CASSLGYNRGTDTQYF
TRBV6-1,TRBJ1-1,NA,CASSRGDGDTEAFF
TRBV18,TRBJ1-5,TRBD1,CASSSRTGGNQPQHF